The source of this TCR beta chain is a study of CD4 T cells in relation to SARS-CoV-2 and coronaviruses. The unexposed donors gave CD4+ T cells in about 2011-2018, prior to COVID-19. The CDR3 is 11 residues long. Germline assignment: CDR1 SNHLY and CDR2 FYNNEI. V gave up 2 bases and J gave up 4 bases, with 3 bases separating them. Measured with immunoSEQ multiplex PCR; TCRdb has only the in-frame clones, and not every one. Of about 59,000 clones in the sample, around 86% are singletons; the top ten hold 1.4%. This sequence joins TRBV2 and TRBJ2-7, with D unclear. The receptor comes from a human donor in good health. Specimen: memory CD4+ T cells from PBMCs. CDR3 amino acids: CASSEKYEQYF. The CDR3 DNA reads as TGTGCCAGCAGTGAAAAATACGAGCAGTACTTC.